In its sample, the clone carrying this T cell receptor (beta chain) was seen many times. As yet, its antigen is unknown. The authors built TCR beta libraries using iRepertoire HTBI primers and Arm-PCR of CDR3 regions. TCRdb re-derived calls from the multiplex PCR reads in MiXCR, one entry per CDR3 protein. The sample yields 450,000 to 600,000 distinct CDR3 sequences, 15% to 20% seen once. Specified time point: newly diagnosed GD, antithyroid drugs for less than 3 months. The TCR library was made from RNA extracted from PBMCs. These data come from a study of regulatory T cells in long-lasting Graves disease. Study-wide results and limits: TRBV28, TRBJ1-2 and TRBJ2-5 were segments that persistent disease favored.

Trimming took 6 bases from V and 8 from J, leaving 19 bases between them. CDR1 DFQATT and CDR2 SNEGSKA come from the germline V gene (reference sequence). CDR3 length: 13 residues. In addition, the sample was reused for a study of T cells in Graves' hyperthyroidism and ophthalmopathy.

This receptor was obtained from a man between 35 and 55 years old with Graves disease. Source: peripheral blood mononuclear cells (PBMCs), taken at new diagnosis, from a patient treated with antithyroid drugs. The chain employs TRBV20-1 and TRBJ1-1, with unresolved D. The CDR3 spells CSADRRGNPEAFF. CDR3 bases: TGCAGTGCCGATCGGCGGGGAAATCCCGAAGCTTTCTTT.